A single TCR beta chain is shown here with its context. What it binds is unknown. Trimming pared 1 base from V and 6 bases from J, leaving 9 bases between. The CDR3 contains 13 residues. CDR1 and CDR2 from the germline V gene are SGHTA and FQGTGA. The data stem from a study of cytomegalovirus exposure and HLA in healthy donors. Study context: Prior work identified about 120 million unique TCR beta sequences in 150 million to 200 million T cells.

The PCR employed 60 Vbeta primers together with 13 Jbeta primers. Assay used: immunoSEQ multiplex PCR; TCRdb lists only in-frame clones, some missing. The sample lists around 95,000 clones; 74% were seen once. Overall study findings and caveats: Prior analysis indicated that the majority of TCR beta V segments exhibited productivity approximately 87% or approximately 30% of the time. TCR beta sequences reportedly predicted most subjects' HLA-A and HLA-B alleles accurately. Rates of TCR association differed by HLA locus in a later analysis, with DRB1 highest and HLA-C lowest.

This sequence joins TRBV7-3 and TRBJ1-2, with D possibly matching TRBD1 (5 bases). The receptor was isolated from a male donor in good health and CMV-seronegative. Sequenced input: PBMCs. The CDR3 spells CASSLRGQDGYTF. The CDR3 DNA is TGTGCCAGCAGCTTAAGGGGCCAGGATGGCTACACCTTC. The entire variable domain, with the rest obtained from reference TRBV7-3 and TRBJ1-2, is as follows: GAGVSQTPSNKVTEKGKYVELRCDPISGHTALYWYRQSLGQGPEFLIYFQGTGAADDSGLPNDRFFAVRPEGSVSTLKIQRTERGDSAVYLCASSLRGQDGYTFGSGTRLTVV.